This T cell receptor beta chain emerged from a study of blood T cell repertoires in COVID-19. Study in general: The cDNA or gDNA used as material had been derived from T cells, B-cell-depleted T cells, or PBMCs.

Study processing details: Nucleated cell counts were estimated from reference gene primer amplification. Assay: immunoSEQ multiplex PCR; the TCRdb copy retains only in-frame clones and omits some. That table is the source of V, J and clone size, and D and trimming were worked out from the DNA. The table shows 90,000 or so clones, with 75% to 90% occurring only once. This CDR3 region has 14 residues. After removal of 2 bases from V and 6 bases from J, the junction contained 2 bases not matched to a gene. CDR1 and CDR2 from the germline V gene are KGHSH and LQKENI. This rearrangement joins TRBV18 to TRBJ1-5; 9 bases are shared with TRBD1. Material: peripheral blood. This receptor was obtained from a woman aged 70-85 years with acute or convalescent COVID-19. The CDR3 loop reads CASSPSTGGQPQHF. The DNA for the CDR3 is TGTGCCAGCTCACCATCGACAGGGGGTCAGCCCCAGCATTTT.